This T cell receptor (beta chain) was profiled in a study of shared T cell receptors in the human thymus (dated by TCRdb to the early 2020s). Some background on the complete study: The study examined how self-reactive, shared T-cell receptor alpha chains are generated in the human thymus.

Regarding this clone: What this receptor recognizes is not known. One base away there is no much larger clone; base qualities are not given.

Receptor amplification or capture employed the immunoSEQ multiplex PCR assay. The immuneACCESS repertoire file appears here via TCRdb, limited to in-frame rearrangements. These files lack a portion of the clones; in checked studies, under half of the deficit traces to unresolved V genes, and the cause of the others is not known. The sample contains about 380,000 clones, roughly 94% of them found a single time. The ten top clones hold 0.015% to 0.02% of the sample. The germline V gene (reference sequence) gives CDR1 as DFQATT and CDR2 as SNEGSKA. The junction shows trimming of 5 bases on V and 3 bases on J, plus 8 bases between the germline ends. Measured from the cysteine to the phenylalanine, the CDR3 is 11 residues long. Only the CDR3 part of the read is kept: 33 bases, read in frame from the first base.

The source of this sequence is a human donor. Sequencing was carried out using thymocytes. The sequence links TRBV20-1 to TRBJ2-7, with an unclear D gene assignment. The sequence in DNA is TGCAGTGCTGACACTTTCTACGAGCAGTACTTC. Protein translation: CSADTFYEQYF.